This TCR beta chain was captured in a study of control samples from healthy donors and cancer patients (dated by TCRdb to about 2020). In regard to this clone: Its binding antigen is unknown. The sample holds no much larger clone one base away, and base qualities are not on file.

According to the germline V gene, CDR1 reads KGHDR and CDR2 reads SFDVKD. The CDR3 has 16 amino acids, counting the end cysteine and phenylalanine. The kept DNA is CDR3 alone, 48 bases in frame from the first base. V loses 0 bases, J loses 5 bases, and the germline ends lie 15 bases apart. The library came from the immunoSEQ multiplex PCR assay. TCRdb carries this immuneACCESS record with in-frame sequences only. Its versions omit some clonotypes, under half of them owing to an unresolved V gene in the studies checked, with the rest unexplained. In all, the sample holds around 90,000 clones, and roughly 86% of those were seen once. The ten largest clones represent around 21% of the sample.

The sequence came from a man aged 30 to 45 in good health. The sequencing input was blood. The chain employs TRBV24-1 and TRBJ2-5, and the D gene may be TRBD1, 5 bases matching. CDR3 loop: CATSDLSRGPYETQYF. The DNA sequence follows: TGTGCCACCAGTGATTTGTCTAGGGGCCCCTATGAGACCCAGTACTTC.